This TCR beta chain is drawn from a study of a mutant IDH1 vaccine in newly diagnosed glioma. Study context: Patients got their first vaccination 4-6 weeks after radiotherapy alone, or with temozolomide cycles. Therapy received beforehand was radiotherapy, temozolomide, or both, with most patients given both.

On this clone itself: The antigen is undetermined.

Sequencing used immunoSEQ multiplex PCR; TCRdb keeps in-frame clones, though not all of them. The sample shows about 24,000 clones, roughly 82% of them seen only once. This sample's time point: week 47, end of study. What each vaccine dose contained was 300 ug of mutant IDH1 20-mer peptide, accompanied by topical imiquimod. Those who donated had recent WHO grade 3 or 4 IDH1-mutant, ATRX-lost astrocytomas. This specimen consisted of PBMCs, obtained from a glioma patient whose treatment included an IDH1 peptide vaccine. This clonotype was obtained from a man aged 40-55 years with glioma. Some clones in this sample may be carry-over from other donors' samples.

CDR3 nucleotides: TGTGCCAGCAGTGAAGTGGCGGGGGGGACCGAGACCCAGTACTTC. Protein product: CASSEVAGGTETQYF. The rearrangement links TRBV6-1 to TRBJ2-5, with 9 bases matching TRBD2. CDR1 and CDR2 from the germline V gene are MNHNS and SASEGT. After removal of 1 base from V and 5 bases from J, the junction contained 5 bases not matched to a gene. The CDR3 sequence is 15 residues long.